The 23 T cell receptor beta chains below come from one sample, sequenced in a study of OX40 agonist ivuxolimab in advanced cancers. Assay used: immunoSEQ multiplex PCR; TCRdb lists only in-frame clones, some missing. The top ten hold approximately 0.52% of the sample, which has about 110,000 clones, about nine tenths seen once. Sequencing used CD4+ or CD8+ T cells sorted from blood, obtained in a trial of the OX40 agonist ivuxolimab. Receptor source: an adult with an advanced solid tumor such as melanoma, head and neck, liver or kidney cancer.

This clone was seen a few times. The chain recombines TRBV18 with TRBJ2-7; D may match TRBD1 or TRBD2 (5 bases each). The ends were cut back, 6 bases at V and 2 bases at J, with 14 bases in the middle. The CDR3 has 14 residues. Germline-derived CDR1 and CDR2 are KGHSH and LQKENI. The CDR3: CASSTGYGAYEQYF. As DNA, the CDR3 is TGTGCCAGCTCCACAGGATACGGGGCCTACGAGCAGTACTTC.

The chain uses TRBV7-9 and TRBJ1-2, with 8 bases identical to TRBD1. Germline V gene lookup returns CDR1 SEHNR and CDR2 FQNEAQ (reference sequence). The CDR3 totals 15 residues. V dropped 4 bases and J dropped 0; count of bases not matched to a gene: 4. DNA of the CDR3: TGTGCCAGCAGCTCCGACAGGGGAGCTAACTATGGCTACACCTTC. It translates to CASSSDRGANYGYTF.

The chain is built from TRBV2 and TRBJ2-4; 9 bases map to TRBD1. This CDR3 comprises 13 residues. Per germline, CDR1 SNHLY and CDR2 FYNNEI. Unmatched junction bases numbered 6, after V lost 4 bases and J lost 11 bases. The chain's CDR3 is CASSGDRAVFQYF. The CDR3 DNA sequence: TGTGCCAGCAGTGGGGACAGGGCAGTTTTTCAGTACTTC.

The rearrangement links TRBV28 to TRBJ2-3; 8 bases are shared with TRBD2. Losses at the gene ends were 6 bases for V and 0 bases for J; bases not matched to a gene: 5. The CDR3 extends over 15 amino acids. The germline V gene encodes CDR1 MDHEN and CDR2 SYDVKM. CDR3 sequence: CASRAGGLSTDTQYF. The CDR3 nucleotides read TGTGCCAGCAGGGCGGGGGGCCTTAGCACAGATACGCAGTATTTT.

CDR3 nucleotide sequence: TGTGCCAGCGGGCAGGATAGGAACACTGAAGCTTTCTTT. The encoded protein is CASGQDRNTEAFF. The chain uses TRBV11-3 and TRBJ1-1; D gene uncertain. Trimming took off 8 bases at V and 1 base at J, with 11 bases between the two ends. CDR3 size: 13 residues. Germline CDR1 and CDR2: SGHNT and YENEEA.

V and J are TRBV11-3 and TRBJ2-5, with D tentatively TRBD1 or TRBD2 (6 bases each). Germline V gene lookup returns CDR1 SGHNT and CDR2 YENEEA. The CDR3 loop spans 15 amino acids. V lost 5 bases and J lost 5, with 18 bases in between. CDR3 sequence reads: CASSRSEGVRETQYF. The CDR3 DNA is TGTGCCAGCAGCCGGTCGGAGGGGGTAAGGGAGACCCAGTACTTC. The entire variable domain, with the rest obtained from reference TRBV11-3 and TRBJ2-5, is as follows: EAGVVQSPRYKIIEKKQPVAFWCNPISGHNTLYWYLQNLGQGPELLIRYENEEAVDDSQLPKDRFSAERLKGVDSTLKIQPAELGDSAVYLCASSRSEGVRETQYFGPGTRLLVL.

This chain links TRBV7-9 with TRBJ1-4; weak D call: TRBD1 (5 bases). Trimming cost V 1 base and J 8 bases, with 8 bases left between them. Per germline, CDR1 SEHNR and CDR2 FQNEAQ (reference sequence). The CDR3 length is 13 residues. The CDR3 bases are TGTGCCAGCAGCTTAGGCTGGGGGGAAAAACTGTTTTTT. Translation gives CASSLGWGEKLFF.

CDR3 coding DNA: TGTGCCAGCACAGCCGTCGGGGGGTATGAGCAGTACTTC. Protein: CASTAVGGYEQYF. V gene TRBV6-1 combines with J gene TRBJ2-7, with 7 bases that match TRBD2. The CDR3 length is 13 residues. J gave up 7 bases and V 7 bases, and 10 bases lay outside the gene matches. Germline-derived CDR1 and CDR2 are MNHNS and SASEGT.

The V and J genes are TRBV5-1 and TRBJ2-1; 7 positions agree with TRBD1. The CDR3 length is 16 residues. V was clipped by 3 bases and J by 4 bases; unmatched bases: 10. Germline lookup yields CDR1 SGHRS and CDR2 YFSETQ. The CDR3 nucleotides are TGCGCCAGCAGCTCAGACCGGGACAGATTTTACAATGAGCAGTTCTTC. Its translation: CASSSDRDRFYNEQFF. The complete variable domain, with remaining parts taken from reference TRBV5-1 and TRBJ2-1, reads KAGVTQTPRYLIKTRGQQVTLSCSPISGHRSVSWYQQTPGQGLQFLFEYFSETQRNKGNFPGRFSGRQFSNSRSEMNVSTLELGDSALYLCASSSDRDRFYNEQFFGPGTRLTVL.

V usage is TRBV19 and J usage is TRBJ2-5, with 10 bases identical to TRBD1. The CDR3 loop spans 15 amino acids. V gave up 7 bases and J gave up 5 bases; unmatched junction bases: 10. CDR1 and CDR2 (germline): LNHDA, SQIVND (reference sequence). The CDR3 region is CASTYGGQGFETQYF. CDR3 nucleotide sequence: TGTGCCAGTACTTATGGGGGACAGGGGTTTGAGACCCAGTACTTC.

The chain recombines TRBV28 with TRBJ1-4; D unresolved. CDR1 and CDR2 (germline): MDHEN, SYDVKM. The CDR3 covers 17 residues. V shed 1 base and J shed 0 bases, with 12 bases lying between them. As DNA, the CDR3 is TGTGCCAGCAGTTTATCAGGCGGCTTTGCAACTAATGAAAAACTGTTTTTT. Residues: CASSLSGGFATNEKLFF.

The chain uses TRBV5-6 and TRBJ2-7, with 9 bases lining up with TRBD1. Germline trimming cut 5 bases from V and 3 bases from J; bases unmatched to any gene: 6. This CDR3 comprises 14 residues. Germline V lookup: CDR1 SGHDT, CDR2 YYEEEE. In nucleotides, the CDR3 is TGTGCCAGCAGGGGGACAGGGAGATTCTACGAGCAGTACTTC. It specifies CASRGTGRFYEQYF.

This clone was counted a single time. The V gene is TRBV10-3, the J gene TRBJ2-2, with D unclear. Germline values: CDR1 ENHRY, CDR2 SYGVKD. CDR3 size: 13 residues. V was trimmed by 4 bases and J by 5 bases, leaving 8 bases between them. This chain's CDR3 is CAISGMGTGELFF. The CDR3 coding sequence is TGTGCCATCAGTGGAATGGGGACCGGGGAGCTGTTTTTT.

V usage is TRBV10-1 and J usage is TRBJ2-4; 13 positions match TRBD2. With V trimmed by 2 bases and J by 1 base, 11 bases remained unmatched. CDR3 size: 20 residues. Germline lookup yields CDR1 WNHNN and CDR2 SYGVQD (reference sequence). In DNA, the CDR3 is TGCGCCAGCAGTGAGGCTAGACTAGCGGGGGGTTTTGTCGCCAAAAACATTCAGTACTTC. It is translated as CASSEARLAGGFVAKNIQYF.

The rearrangement joins TRBV7-2 to TRBJ2-7, with D possibly being TRBD2 (6 bases). Germline V lookup: CDR1 SGHTA, CDR2 FQGNSA. Between the trimmed V and J ends, which lost 5 bases and 0 bases, there was a span of 14 bases. CDR3 size: 15 residues. The CDR3 sequence is CASSPSGTSSYEQYF. In DNA form, the CDR3 reads TGTGCCAGCAGCCCCTCGGGGACTTCCTCCTACGAGCAGTACTTC.

The chain uses TRBV11-2 and TRBJ1-5; D not resolved. The V end was cut by 5 bases, the J end by 4 bases, with 6 bases between. Germline CDR1 and CDR2: SGHAT and FQNNGV. There are 12 residues in the CDR3. The chain's CDR3 is CASSLNNQPQHF. CDR3 nucleotides: TGTGCCAGCAGCCTCAATAATCAGCCCCAGCATTTT.

The table lists this clone with a count of one. V is TRBV28 and J is TRBJ2-7; unclear D gene. The CDR3 spans 10 residues. V lost 8 bases and J 7 bases, leaving 9 bases between the germline ends. Germline V lookup: CDR1 MDHEN, CDR2 SYDVKM. The CDR3, as DNA: TGTGCCAGCCCTTACCGGGAGCAGTACTTC. Protein: CASPYREQYF. Filled out from reference TRBV28 and TRBJ2-7, the complete variable domain reads DVKVTQSSRYLVKRTGEKVFLECVQDMDHENMFWYRQDPGLGLRLIYFSYDVKMKEKGDIPEGYSVSREKKERFSLILESASTNQTSMYLCASPYREQYFGPGTRLTVT.

The chain carries TRBV7-9 and TRBJ2-7; TRBD2 aligns across 10 bases. This CDR3 spans 13 amino acids. Germline-derived CDR1 and CDR2 are SEHNR and FQNEAQ (reference sequence). The V segment lost 5 bases and the J segment 7 bases; nucleotides outside the gene matches: 5. The CDR3 DNA reads as TGTGCCAGCAGCGCCTCACTAGCGGGGGAGCAGTACTTC. Residues: CASSASLAGEQYF.

The J gene is TRBJ1-2, the V gene TRBV6-1; weak D call: TRBD1 (5 bases). This CDR3 spans 16 amino acids. V lost 1 base and J 5 bases, leaving 17 bases between the germline ends. Germline lookup yields CDR1 MNHNS and CDR2 SASEGT. DNA of the CDR3: TGTGCCAGCAGTGAAGAAGGGAACAGGAAAAGTTATGGCTACACCTTC. Amino acids: CASSEEGNRKSYGYTF.

The chain couples TRBV6-1 to TRBJ1-2; no definite D call. Germline values: CDR1 MNHNS, CDR2 SASEGT. The V end was cut by 3 bases, the J end by 5 bases, with 10 bases between. The CDR3 extends over 13 amino acids. The CDR3 is CASSEEGGYGYTF. The DNA for the CDR3 is TGTGCCAGCAGTGAGGAGGGCGGGTATGGCTACACCTTC.

The chain uses TRBV7-2 and TRBJ1-5; D is ambiguous. The V end lost 5 bases, the J end lost 2 bases, and 7 bases lay between the germline ends. From germline, CDR1 is SGHTA and CDR2 FQGNSA. CDR3 length: 13 amino acids. CDR3 sequence: CASSPSRNQPQHF. In DNA, the CDR3 is TGTGCCAGCAGCCCTAGCCGCAATCAGCCCCAGCATTTT.

The sample holds many counts of this clone. The chain has TRBV4-3 and TRBJ1-6, with no clear D. Trimming pared 1 base from V and 7 bases from J, leaving 5 bases between. Germline CDR1 is LGHNA and CDR2 is YSLEER. The CDR3 has 13 residues. In DNA, the CDR3 is TGCGCCAGCAGCCAAGGAATGAATTCACCCCTCCACTTT. Translated: CASSQGMNSPLHF.

This chain uses TRBV11-3 with TRBJ1-2; D possibly corresponds to TRBD1 (6 bases). Looked up from germline, CDR1 is SGHNT and CDR2 is YENEEA. This CDR3 is 16 amino acids long. The germline V and J ends were trimmed by 6 bases and 2 bases, with 19 bases remaining between them. The CDR3 loop reads CASRDRLITPNYGYTF. CDR3 bases: TGTGCCAGCAGGGACAGATTAATAACCCCAAACTATGGCTACACCTTC.